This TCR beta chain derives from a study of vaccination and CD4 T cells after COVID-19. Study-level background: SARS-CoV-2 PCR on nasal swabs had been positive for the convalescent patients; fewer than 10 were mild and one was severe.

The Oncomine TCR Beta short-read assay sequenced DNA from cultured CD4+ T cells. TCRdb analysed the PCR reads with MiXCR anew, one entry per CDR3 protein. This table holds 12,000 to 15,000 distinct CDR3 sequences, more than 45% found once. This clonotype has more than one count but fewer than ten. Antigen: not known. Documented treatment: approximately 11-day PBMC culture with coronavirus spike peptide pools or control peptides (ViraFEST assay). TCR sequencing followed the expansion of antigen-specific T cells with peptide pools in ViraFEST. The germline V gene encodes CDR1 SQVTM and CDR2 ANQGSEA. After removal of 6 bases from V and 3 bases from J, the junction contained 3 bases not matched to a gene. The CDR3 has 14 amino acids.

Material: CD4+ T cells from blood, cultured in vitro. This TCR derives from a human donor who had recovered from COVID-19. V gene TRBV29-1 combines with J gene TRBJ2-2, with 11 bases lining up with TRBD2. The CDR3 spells CSVPGLADTGELFF. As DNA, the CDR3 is TGCAGCGTGCCGGGACTAGCGGACACCGGGGAGCTGTTTTTT.